Listed below are T cell receptor beta chains from one sample, sequenced in a study of siplizumab effects on memory and regulatory T cells. TCRdb's copy holds only in-frame clones and misses some; the assay was immunoSEQ multiplex PCR. The sample holds tens of thousands of clones; over 85% are singletons and the top ten take 5% to 7%. Material: CD8+ T cells sorted from blood. The receptors stem from a human donor in good health. Each CDR3 is given with its conserved first and last residue. D genes are given only for firm matches. Only part of the rows carry a size: once, few, many, or a class if the clone is expanded.

V gene: TRBV19; D gene: NA; clone size: few; J gene: TRBJ2-3; CDR3 protein: CASSIDGDTQYF; CDR3 DNA: TGTGCCAGTAGTATAGACGGAGATACGCAGTATTTT
V gene: TRBV7-8; D gene: NA; clone size: NA; J gene: TRBJ2-1; CDR3 protein: CASSLERSYNEQFF; CDR3 DNA: TGTGCCAGCAGCTTAGAGCGCTCCTACAATGAGCAGTTCTTC
V gene: TRBV9; D gene: NA; clone size: few; J gene: TRBJ1-1; CDR3 protein: CASSIGHPNTEAFF; CDR3 DNA: TGTGCCAGCAGCATCGGACATCCGAACACTGAAGCTTTCTTT
V gene: TRBV7-3; D gene: NA; clone size: NA; J gene: TRBJ2-1; CDR3 protein: CASSPSGGPPNEQFF; CDR3 DNA: TGTGCCAGCAGCCCAAGTGGAGGGCCGCCCAATGAGCAGTTCTTC
V gene: TRBV6-6; D gene: NA; clone size: NA; J gene: TRBJ2-7; CDR3 protein: CASSYQDSYEQYF; CDR3 DNA: TGTGCCAGCAGTTACCAGGACTCATACGAGCAGTACTTC
V gene: TRBV11-2; D gene: TRBD2; clone size: NA; J gene: TRBJ2-5; CDR3 protein: CASSWGAGSHETQYF; CDR3 DNA: TGTGCCAGCAGCTGGGGAGCGGGATCACATGAGACCCAGTACTTC
V gene: TRBV6-1; D gene: NA; clone size: NA; J gene: TRBJ2-5; CDR3 protein: CASSETQLAQETQYF; CDR3 DNA: TGTGCCAGCAGTGAAACCCAACTCGCACAAGAGACCCAGTACTTC
V gene: TRBV5-1; D gene: TRBD1; clone size: NA; J gene: TRBJ2-1; CDR3 protein: CASSLPGQTLDGEQFF; CDR3 DNA: TGCGCCAGCAGCTTACCGGGACAGACCCTGGACGGTGAGCAGTTCTTC
V gene: TRBV6-1; D gene: TRBD1; clone size: NA; J gene: TRBJ2-2; CDR3 protein: CASSPGTGSSGELFF; CDR3 DNA: TGTGCCAGCAGCCCCGGGACAGGGTCTTCCGGGGAGCTGTTTTTT
V gene: TRBV7-9; D gene: NA; clone size: NA; J gene: TRBJ2-1; CDR3 protein: CASRPSVGGSYNEQFF; CDR3 DNA: TGTGCCAGCAGACCTTCGGTGGGGGGCTCCTACAATGAGCAGTTCTTC
V gene: TRBV10-3; D gene: NA; clone size: NA; J gene: TRBJ1-2; CDR3 protein: CAIRVTGDGYTF; CDR3 DNA: TGTGCCATCAGGGTGACGGGGGATGGCTACACCTTC
V gene: TRBV14; D gene: NA; clone size: medium-sized; J gene: TRBJ1-1; CDR3 protein: CASRTGTEAFF; CDR3 DNA: TGTGCCAGCAGAACTGGGACTGAAGCTTTCTTT
V gene: TRBV4-3; D gene: NA; clone size: NA; J gene: TRBJ2-7; CDR3 protein: CASSQDRGSYEQYF; CDR3 DNA: TGCGCCAGCAGCCAAGATAGGGGCTCCTACGAGCAGTACTTC
V gene: TRBV27; D gene: NA; clone size: NA; J gene: TRBJ2-1; CDR3 protein: CASSLMAAYNEQFF; CDR3 DNA: TGTGCCAGCAGTTTAATGGCGGCCTACAATGAGCAGTTCTTC
V gene: TRBV7-9; D gene: TRBD1; clone size: NA; J gene: TRBJ1-6; CDR3 protein: CASSLTRGYNSPLHF; CDR3 DNA: TGTGCCAGCAGCTTAACCAGGGGGTATAATTCACCCCTCCACTTT
V gene: TRBV19; D gene: NA; clone size: NA; J gene: TRBJ2-7; CDR3 protein: CASSINRAGEQYF; CDR3 DNA: TGTGCCAGTAGTATAAACAGGGCAGGCGAGCAGTACTTC
V gene: TRBV9; D gene: NA; clone size: once; J gene: TRBJ2-7; CDR3 protein: CASSPEGGREQYF; CDR3 DNA: TGTGCCAGCAGCCCCGAGGGGGGGCGAGAGCAGTACTTC
V gene: TRBV30; D gene: NA; clone size: NA; J gene: TRBJ1-1; CDR3 protein: CAWREWGNMNTEAFF; CDR3 DNA: TGTGCCTGGAGGGAGTGGGGGAACATGAACACTGAAGCTTTCTTT
V gene: TRBV7-6; D gene: NA; clone size: few; J gene: TRBJ1-2; CDR3 protein: CASSTQEAALAFVYGYTF; CDR3 DNA: TGTGCCAGCAGCACCCAAGAGGCGGCCCTTGCTTTTGTTTATGGCTACACCTTC
V gene: TRBV9; D gene: NA; clone size: NA; J gene: TRBJ2-1; CDR3 protein: CASSVVENEQFF; CDR3 DNA: TGTGCCAGCAGCGTAGTAGAGAATGAGCAGTTCTTC
V gene: TRBV7-9; D gene: TRBD1; clone size: NA; J gene: TRBJ1-4; CDR3 protein: CASSSPGDRVREKLFF; CDR3 DNA: TGTGCCAGCAGCTCCCCCGGGGACAGGGTACGCGAAAAACTGTTTTTT
V gene: TRBV7-9; D gene: NA; clone size: NA; J gene: TRBJ2-7; CDR3 protein: CASSFGKSYEQYF; CDR3 DNA: TGTGCCAGCAGCTTCGGAAAATCCTACGAGCAGTACTTC
V gene: TRBV4-1; D gene: NA; clone size: few; J gene: TRBJ2-2; CDR3 protein: CASSQAGELFF; CDR3 DNA: TGCGCCAGCAGCCAAGCCGGGGAGCTGTTTTTT
V gene: TRBV5-1; D gene: NA; clone size: NA; J gene: TRBJ2-1; CDR3 protein: CASSPGQGDSYNEQFF; CDR3 DNA: TGCGCCAGCAGCCCCGGCCAGGGTGACTCCTACAATGAGCAGTTCTTC
V gene: TRBV2; D gene: NA; clone size: NA; J gene: TRBJ1-5; CDR3 protein: CASSGTLGTRNQPQHF; CDR3 DNA: TGTGCCAGCAGTGGGACCCTAGGGACAAGGAATCAGCCCCAGCATTTT
V gene: TRBV19; D gene: NA; clone size: NA; J gene: TRBJ2-7; CDR3 protein: CASSISQLSSYEQYF; CDR3 DNA: TGTGCCAGTAGTATATCACAGCTGAGCTCCTACGAGCAGTACTTC
V gene: TRBV11-2; D gene: NA; clone size: NA; J gene: TRBJ1-1; CDR3 protein: CASSANHPMVEAFF; CDR3 DNA: TGTGCCAGCAGCGCCAACCACCCCATGGTGGAAGCTTTCTTT
V gene: TRBV2; D gene: NA; clone size: NA; J gene: TRBJ1-1; CDR3 protein: CASRWTPDGAEAFF; CDR3 DNA: TGTGCCAGCAGATGGACTCCGGATGGCGCTGAAGCTTTCTTT
V gene: TRBV9; D gene: TRBD2; clone size: NA; J gene: TRBJ2-1; CDR3 protein: CASSVGGGLAINNEQFF; CDR3 DNA: TGTGCCAGCAGCGTAGGGGGAGGACTAGCGATAAACAATGAGCAGTTCTTC
V gene: TRBV4-1; D gene: NA; clone size: NA; J gene: TRBJ1-2; CDR3 protein: CASSQDRGGYGYTF; CDR3 DNA: TGCGCCAGCAGCCAAGATCGGGGCGGCTATGGCTACACCTTC
V gene: TRBV27; D gene: NA; clone size: NA; J gene: TRBJ1-1; CDR3 protein: CASREGVNTEAFF; CDR3 DNA: TGTGCCAGCAGGGAGGGGGTGAACACTGAAGCTTTCTTT
V gene: TRBV15; D gene: TRBD1; clone size: NA; J gene: TRBJ2-7; CDR3 protein: CATSQRQGVGEQYF; CDR3 DNA: TGTGCCACCAGCCAAAGACAGGGGGTGGGAGAGCAGTACTTC
V gene: TRBV30; D gene: TRBD2; clone size: NA; J gene: TRBJ2-1; CDR3 protein: CAWSSETSGGSNEQFF; CDR3 DNA: TGTGCCTGGAGTTCAGAGACTAGCGGGGGGTCCAATGAGCAGTTCTTC
V gene: TRBV13; D gene: TRBD2; clone size: NA; J gene: TRBJ2-7; CDR3 protein: CASSPPKAGGSTFSEQYF; CDR3 DNA: TGTGCCAGCAGCCCTCCTAAGGCGGGAGGTTCGACCTTTTCTGAGCAGTACTTC
V gene: TRBV14; D gene: NA; clone size: NA; J gene: TRBJ1-3; CDR3 protein: CASSQVSSGNTIYF; CDR3 DNA: TGTGCCAGCAGCCAAGTTAGCTCTGGAAACACCATATATTTT
V gene: TRBV7-9; D gene: NA; clone size: NA; J gene: TRBJ1-1; CDR3 protein: CASSLVLTEAFF; CDR3 DNA: TGTGCCAGCAGCTTAGTGCTCACTGAAGCTTTCTTT
V gene: TRBV6-5; D gene: NA; clone size: NA; J gene: TRBJ1-1; CDR3 protein: CASSYSMASINTEAFF; CDR3 DNA: TGTGCCAGCAGTTACTCGATGGCCAGTATCAACACTGAAGCTTTCTTT
V gene: TRBV15; D gene: TRBD1; clone size: NA; J gene: TRBJ1-1; CDR3 protein: CATSRDRGTAGTEAFF; CDR3 DNA: TGTGCCACCAGCAGAGATCGGGGGACAGCCGGAACTGAAGCTTTCTTT
V gene: TRBV27; D gene: TRBD1; clone size: NA; J gene: TRBJ2-7; CDR3 protein: CASSSLDRVSYEQYF; CDR3 DNA: TGTGCCAGCAGTTCCTTGGACAGGGTCTCCTACGAGCAGTACTTC
V gene: TRBV27; D gene: NA; clone size: NA; J gene: TRBJ1-4; CDR3 protein: CASSRQEDNEKLFF; CDR3 DNA: TGTGCCAGCAGTCGACAGGAAGATAATGAAAAACTGTTTTTT
V gene: TRBV11-2; D gene: TRBD1; clone size: NA; J gene: TRBJ1-2; CDR3 protein: CASSLGARGINYGYTF; CDR3 DNA: TGTGCCAGCAGCTTAGGCGCCAGGGGGATCAACTATGGCTACACCTTC
V gene: TRBV19; D gene: TRBD1; clone size: few; J gene: TRBJ1-1; CDR3 protein: CASSIRQGEMNTEAFF; CDR3 DNA: TGTGCCAGTAGTATAAGACAGGGTGAGATGAACACTGAAGCTTTCTTT
V gene: TRBV5-5; D gene: NA; clone size: NA; J gene: TRBJ2-7; CDR3 protein: CASSRDRETHGREQYF; CDR3 DNA: TGTGCCAGCAGCCGGGACAGAGAAACACACGGGAGGGAGCAGTACTTC
V gene: TRBV7-7; D gene: TRBD2; clone size: NA; J gene: TRBJ2-3; CDR3 protein: CASSLGRDGRGIGTDTQYF; CDR3 DNA: TGTGCTAGCAGCTTAGGGAGAGACGGGCGGGGGATCGGCACAGATACGCAGTATTTT
V gene: TRBV19; D gene: NA; clone size: NA; J gene: TRBJ2-5; CDR3 protein: CASSSRGDRVPQETQYF; CDR3 DNA: TGTGCCAGTAGTTCAAGGGGAGACAGAGTTCCACAAGAGACCCAGTACTTC
V gene: TRBV11-2; D gene: NA; clone size: NA; J gene: TRBJ1-6; CDR3 protein: CASSRDSQEASPLHF; CDR3 DNA: TGTGCCAGCAGCCGCGACTCCCAGGAGGCTTCACCCCTCCACTTT
V gene: TRBV4-1; D gene: TRBD1; clone size: NA; J gene: TRBJ2-7; CDR3 protein: CASSQDPPDRGLYEQYF; CDR3 DNA: TGCGCCAGCAGCCAAGATCCCCCAGACAGGGGGCTTTACGAGCAGTACTTC
V gene: TRBV23-1; D gene: NA; clone size: once; J gene: TRBJ1-2; CDR3 protein: CASRPGFHYGYTF; CDR3 DNA: TGCGCCAGCCGACCAGGGTTCCACTATGGCTACACCTTC
V gene: TRBV13; D gene: NA; clone size: NA; J gene: TRBJ1-1; CDR3 protein: CASSRRGNTEAFF; CDR3 DNA: TGTGCCAGCAGTCGACGGGGGAACACTGAAGCTTTCTTT
V gene: TRBV18; D gene: NA; clone size: NA; J gene: TRBJ1-1; CDR3 protein: CASSPDANTEAFF; CDR3 DNA: TGTGCCAGCTCACCGGACGCAAACACTGAAGCTTTCTTT